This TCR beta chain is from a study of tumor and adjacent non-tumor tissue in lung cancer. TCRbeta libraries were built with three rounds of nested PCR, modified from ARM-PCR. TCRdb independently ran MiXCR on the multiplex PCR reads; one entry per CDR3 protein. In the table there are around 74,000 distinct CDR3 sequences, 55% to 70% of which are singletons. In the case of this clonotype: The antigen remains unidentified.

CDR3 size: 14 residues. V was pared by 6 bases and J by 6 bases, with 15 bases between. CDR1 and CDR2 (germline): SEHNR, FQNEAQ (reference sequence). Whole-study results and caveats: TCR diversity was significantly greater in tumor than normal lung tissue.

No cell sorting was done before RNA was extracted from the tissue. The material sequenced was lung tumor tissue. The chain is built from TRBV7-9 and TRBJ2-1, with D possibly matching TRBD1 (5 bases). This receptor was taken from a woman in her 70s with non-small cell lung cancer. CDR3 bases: TGTGCCAGCAGAGGGGCCATGGCAGGCAATGAGCAGTTCTTC. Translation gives CASRGAMAGNEQFF.